This is a list of T cell receptor beta chains from one sample in a study of CXCR3-negative and CXCR3-positive naive CD8 T cells. From its re-call of the 5' RACE reads, TCRdb lists each CDR3 protein once, without DNA. The sample totals around 140,000 distinct CDR3 sequences; its top ten clones hold approximately 0.4%. Sequenced material: naive CXCR3+ CD8+ T cells from blood. These receptors were collected from a human donor in good health. Some clones in this sample may be carry-over from other donors' samples. Each CDR3 is given with its conserved first and last residue.

cdr3_aa,v_call,j_call
CASSFETGLSYNEQFF,TRBV12-3/TRBV12-4,TRBJ2-1
CASSSTTSGGFVTGELFF,TRBV7-8,TRBJ2-2
CASSLGADRGNQPQHF,TRBV7-9,TRBJ1-5
CSVDVGWGNEQFF,TRBV29-1,TRBJ2-1
CASSLDFSAGELFF,TRBV7-8,TRBJ2-2
CASSPVFQNTGELFF,TRBV4-1,TRBJ2-2
CASSFSSGNEQFF,TRBV12-3/TRBV12-4,TRBJ2-1
CASSLRPDGSSYNEQFF,TRBV9,TRBJ2-1
CASSQIQGALEQYF,TRBV5-5,TRBJ2-7
CASSVPGDGVSPEAFF,TRBV28,TRBJ1-1
CASSTSGYGLYGYTF,TRBV12-3/TRBV12-4,TRBJ1-2
CASSVTGINSPLHF,TRBV5-5,TRBJ1-6
CASSLEGMGNYEQYF,TRBV5-1,TRBJ2-7
CASSLNGGTDTQYF,TRBV7-3,TRBJ2-3
CASSLGVGAYQETQYF,TRBV7-2,TRBJ2-5
CASSKRGDTDTQYF,TRBV12-3/TRBV12-4,TRBJ2-3
CASSLTLGGWPQGNEQFF,TRBV12-3/TRBV12-4,TRBJ2-1
CASSWTYSNQPQHF,TRBV2,TRBJ1-5
CAGGSGYHLGETQYF,TRBV5-5,TRBJ2-5
CASSSYRGNSYEQYF,TRBV11-2,TRBJ2-7
CASSTGTSGRANNEQFF,TRBV7-3,TRBJ2-1
CASSWSSGVEETQYF,TRBV12-3/TRBV12-4,TRBJ2-5
CASSQAGGTYNEQFF,TRBV6-4,TRBJ2-1
CASSMTGADTQYF,TRBV28,TRBJ2-3
CASSVPSSPYGYTF,TRBV9,TRBJ1-2
CASRSQGYTGELFF,TRBV28,TRBJ2-2
CASSLLPVGSSGTEAFF,TRBV7-9,TRBJ1-1
CASSVGPDRQSSYNEQFF,TRBV9,TRBJ2-1
CASTLGVSNEAFF,TRBV6-2/TRBV6-3,TRBJ1-1
CSARDTASGGVYEQFF,TRBV20-1,TRBJ2-1
CAWSWDTGSYEQYF,TRBV30,TRBJ2-7
CSVEASGRVYNEQFF,TRBV29-1,TRBJ2-1
CASRNTGSYEQYF,TRBV28,TRBJ2-7
CASSKGPTGSYEQYF,TRBV21-1,TRBJ2-7
CASSLGFSSEQYF,TRBV28,TRBJ2-7
CATSPRDRAYGYTF,TRBV15,TRBJ1-2
CASSDKGVETQYF,TRBV25-1,TRBJ2-5
CASSLAGGNPDTQYF,TRBV7-6,TRBJ2-3
CSVEIAGGLETQYF,TRBV29-1,TRBJ2-5
CASSLLGLQHSPTYNEQFF,TRBV5-6,TRBJ2-1
CSARDLASGGEGDTQYF,TRBV20-1,TRBJ2-3
CASSVADSDEQYF,TRBV9,TRBJ2-7
CATSIQGYNEQFF,TRBV24-1,TRBJ2-1
CATSKVPTGGDYGYTF,TRBV15,TRBJ1-2
CSVDPGPEYEQYF,TRBV29-1,TRBJ2-7
CASSFPARNRGDNEQFF,TRBV7-9,TRBJ2-1
CAWSRASYNEQFF,TRBV30,TRBJ2-1
CASSFSRQETQYF,TRBV13,TRBJ2-5
CSAWGQDYEQYF,TRBV20-1,TRBJ2-7
CASSSTGTSNQPQHF,TRBV28,TRBJ1-5
CASSRTSGSSAYNEQFF,TRBV5-6,TRBJ2-1
CASTERPGDEQYF,TRBV7-8,TRBJ2-7
CSAGAGRTDTQYF,TRBV20-1,TRBJ2-3
CASSYPPPMNTEAFF,TRBV6-2/TRBV6-3,TRBJ1-1
CASSPGGSLDEQFF,TRBV12-3/TRBV12-4,TRBJ2-1
CASSQFQRPYNEQFF,TRBV3-1,TRBJ2-1
CASSPSPGTVLSEQYF,TRBV7-7,TRBJ2-7